Listed below are T cell receptor beta chains from one sample, sequenced in a study of CD8 T cells in Susac syndrome. One entry per CDR3 protein results from TCRdb running MiXCR on the immunoSEQ multiplex PCR reads. The data show approximately 71,000 distinct CDR3 sequences, just over 95% seen once. Input material: CD4+ T cells from PBMCs. These receptors all stem from a human donor with multiple sclerosis. Each CDR3 is given with its conserved first and last residue. The D gene is left open where the match is weak. Size is stated for part of the rows, as once, few or many counts, or as a class when the clone is expanded.

>NA|TRBV15|NA|TRBJ1-4
TGTGCCACCAGCAGAGGACCCAACGAAAAACTGTTTTTT
CATSRGPNEKLFF
>TRBD1|TRBV5-1|once|TRBJ2-7
TGCGCCAGCAGCTTATGGACAGGGCCGAACTACGAGCAGTACTTC
CASSLWTGPNYEQYF
>NA|TRBV30|NA|TRBJ2-1
TGTGCCTGGAGTGTCGGACAGTACAATGAGCAGTTCTTC
CAWSVGQYNEQFF
>NA|TRBV5-1|NA|TRBJ2-3
TGCGCCAGCAGCTTGGAACAGGGAGATACGCAGTATTTT
CASSLEQGDTQYF
>NA|TRBV4-2|once|TRBJ2-1
TGTGCCAGCAGCCAATGGAGTGTTGAGAATGAGCAGTTCTTC
CASSQWSVENEQFF
>NA|TRBV3-1|NA|TRBJ2-3
TGTGCCAGCAGCCGGAACACGGCGGTCACAGATACGCAGTATTTT
CASSRNTAVTDTQYF
>TRBD2|TRBV27|once|TRBJ2-1
TGTGCCAGCACCCCCAGGCGGGGGGGCAATGAGCAGTTCTTC
CASTPRRGGNEQFF
>NA|TRBV12-3/TRBV12-4|NA|TRBJ1-1
TGTGCCAGCAGTTTTGGGCCAAGCGCTTTCTTT
CASSFGPSAFF
>NA|TRBV5-1|once|TRBJ2-6
TGCGCCAGCAGTTCTCACCGGCTGCGGGACTCTGGGGCCAACGTCCTGACTTTC
CASSSHRLRDSGANVLTF
>NA|TRBV6-5|NA|TRBJ2-2
TGTGCCAGCACCCCGAGGAGGGAGTCCGGGGAGCTGTTTTTT
CASTPRRESGELFF
>NA|TRBV7-9|NA|TRBJ1-1
TGTGCCAGCAGCCCTCAAGCGAACACTGAAGCTTTCTTT
CASSPQANTEAFF
>TRBD1|TRBV14|NA|TRBJ2-3
TGTGCCAGCAGCCGCCTGGACAGGGGGCGACTAGCAGATACGCAGTATTTT
CASSRLDRGRLADTQYF
>TRBD1|TRBV12-3/TRBV12-4|NA|TRBJ2-3
TGTGCCAGCAGTCGGGACAGGGGTGCAGATACGCAGTATTTT
CASSRDRGADTQYF
>TRBD2|TRBV7-2|NA|TRBJ2-1
TGTGCCAGCAGCTTAGGGCGGTCGCTAGCGGGGGAAGAGCAGTTCTTC
CASSLGRSLAGEEQFF
>NA|TRBV29-1|NA|TRBJ2-4
TGCAGCGTTGAAGCTAGGGGGTGGGTCAAAAACATTCAGTACTTC
CSVEARGWVKNIQYF
>TRBD2|TRBV4-1|NA|TRBJ2-7
TGCGCCAGCAGCCATTCTACTAGCGGGGTGAACACATACGAGCAGTACTTC
CASSHSTSGVNTYEQYF
>NA|TRBV7-9|NA|TRBJ2-5
TGTGCCAGCAATCAGGGCGCCCAAGAGACCCAGTACTTC
CASNQGAQETQYF
>NA|TRBV20-1|NA|TRBJ1-1
TGCAGTGCTATTCGAGGCCTGAACACTGAAGCTTTCTTT
CSAIRGLNTEAFF
>NA|TRBV12-3/TRBV12-4|NA|TRBJ2-3
TGTGCCAGCACCAAGACAGTTAGCACAGATACGCAGTATTTT
CASTKTVSTDTQYF
>NA|TRBV5-4|few|TRBJ2-7
TGTGCCAGCAGCCGGACAGCGACGTACGAGCAGTACTTC
CASSRTATYEQYF
>TRBD2|TRBV12-3/TRBV12-4|once|TRBJ2-3
TGTGCCAGCAGTCCCCGGACTAGCGGCTTCCTCACAGATACGCAGTATTTT
CASSPRTSGFLTDTQYF
>TRBD1|TRBV20-1|NA|TRBJ2-7
TGCAGTGTTGTACAGGGGAGATCCTACGAGCAGTACTTC
CSVVQGRSYEQYF
>NA|TRBV11-3|NA|TRBJ1-4
TGTGCCAGCAGCTTAGGGGTCGAGGGAAAACTGTTTTTT
CASSLGVEGKLFF
>TRBD1|TRBV14|NA|TRBJ2-3
TGTGCCAGCAGCCAAGATCGGTCAGGGGGTACGCAGTATTTT
CASSQDRSGGTQYF
>NA|TRBV7-2|NA|TRBJ2-7
TGTGCCAGCAGCTATAACAGGGATACCTACGAGCAGTACTTC
CASSYNRDTYEQYF
>NA|TRBV27|NA|TRBJ2-7
TGTGCCAGCAGTTTTACCGCCGTAAGGACGGCGAAAATCTACGAGCAGTACTTC
CASSFTAVRTAKIYEQYF
>TRBD2|TRBV19|NA|TRBJ2-5
TGTGCCAGTAGAAAAGCGGGGGGGAGTGGGCTAGAGACCCAGTACTTC
CASRKAGGSGLETQYF
>NA|TRBV30|NA|TRBJ2-7
TGTGCCTGGAGTGCCGGGACGGACCCCTACGAGCAGTACTTC
CAWSAGTDPYEQYF
>NA|TRBV7-9|NA|TRBJ1-1
TGTGCCAGCAGCTTAGGAGATTTGAACACTGAAGCTTTCTTT
CASSLGDLNTEAFF
>NA|TRBV11-2|NA|TRBJ1-1
TGTGCCAGCAGCTTAGGAGTCCCACCTGAAGCTTTCTTT
CASSLGVPPEAFF
>NA|TRBV6-5|NA|TRBJ2-3
TGTGCCAGCAGTCAAACGGCTAGCACAGATACGCAGTATTTT
CASSQTASTDTQYF
>NA|TRBV24-1|NA|TRBJ1-4
TGTGCCACCAGTGACCCAACTAATGAAAAACTGTTTTTT
CATSDPTNEKLFF
>TRBD1|TRBV6-2/TRBV6-3|once|TRBJ2-7
TGTGCCAGCAGACGGGACAGGGAAGCCTACGAGCAGTACTTC
CASRRDREAYEQYF
>NA|TRBV29-1|few|TRBJ1-6
TGCAGCGTTGGGACGGGGGAAAATTCACCCCTCCATTTT
CSVGTGENSPLHF